A selection of T cell receptor beta chains follows, all from one sample in a study of shared clonotypes between healthy human individuals. Assay used: immunoSEQ multiplex PCR; TCRdb lists only in-frame clones, some missing. The table has just over 2,000,000 clones, about 95% seen once. Specimen: naive CD8+ T cells sorted from blood. The receptor set was obtained from a man aged 18 to 30 in good health. Each CDR3 is given without its conserved first and last residue.

j_gene,v_gene,CDR3aa
TRBJ2-5,TRBV5-8,ASSLGGTIARETQY
TRBJ2-1,TRBV13,ASSLPSGYNEQF
TRBJ2-2,TRBV9,ASSVAGGDTGELF
TRBJ2-7,TRBV6-5,ASSPGTVYEQY
TRBJ2-7,TRBV4-1,ASSQSPDGGAYEQY
TRBJ2-3,TRBV4-3,ASSQDIQWEWASDTQY
TRBJ1-3,TRBV2,ASSGAGRLASGNTIY
TRBJ1-2,TRBV7-9,ASSPNRGDGYT
TRBJ2-5,TRBV6-5,ASSYTGQGLETQY
TRBJ2-1,TRBV10-1,ASSGPSGTLSYNEQF
TRBJ1-6,TRBV28,ASSLTVIGSPLH
TRBJ1-2,TRBV7-9,ASSLGGHGYT
TRBJ2-3,TRBV7-9,ASRNSRVRSGTDTQY
TRBJ1-2,TRBV14,ASSQAGMGGYT
TRBJ2-5,TRBV30,AWQAGPPETQY
TRBJ2-3,TRBV25-1,ASRGSYTDTQY
TRBJ2-5,TRBV9,ASSVGSGRPQETQY
TRBJ2-3,TRBV6-5,ASSQTRRSTDTQY
TRBJ2-7,TRBV30,AWVDSTRSYEQY
TRBJ2-7,TRBV5-4,ASSLGRSSYEQY
TRBJ1-6,TRBV14,ASSQYRVNSPLH
TRBJ2-6,TRBV29-1,SVEADSSGANVLT
TRBJ1-3,TRBV6-6,ASSYLNTIY
TRBJ2-7,TRBV5-6,ASSLATSGFAYEQY
TRBJ1-2,TRBV4-1,ASRSGQDPYGYT
TRBJ2-7,TRBV25-1,ASSEGPGASYEQY
TRBJ1-4,TRBV7-9,ASSSQGEKLF
TRBJ2-7,TRBV14,ASSRDSLGSYEQY
TRBJ1-4,TRBV9,ASNVGAGEKLF
TRBJ2-2,TRBV6-6,ASSYDGAGELF
TRBJ2-5,TRBV6-5,ASSYSRHGGRETQY
TRBJ1-3,TRBV6-5,ASSFSGSSGNTIY
TRBJ2-5,TRBV25-1,ASSAKGKEIETQY
TRBJ1-1,TRBV2,ASSEAEGRTEAF
TRBJ1-5,TRBV7-9,ASSLNRDLGSNQPQH
TRBJ2-7,TRBV19,ASSIAAGAEQY
TRBJ1-1,TRBV27,ASSFTDYTEAF
TRBJ2-7,TRBV4-1,ASSYTTTSGRSAYEQY
TRBJ1-5,TRBV2,ASTPGQGRQPQH
TRBJ2-4,TRBV27,ASSLDSDKNIQY
TRBJ2-2,TRBV27,ASSSPETLGAGELF
TRBJ2-5,TRBV27,ASSSEILYQETQY
TRBJ2-2,TRBV7-9,ASSPDFDTGELF
TRBJ1-5,TRBV4-1,ASSLAVVSNQPQH
TRBJ2-7,TRBV2,ASMESVTYEQY
TRBJ2-7,TRBV19,ASSSQEPTYEQY
TRBJ2-5,TRBV19,ASSPGRGFAQY
TRBJ1-2,TRBV27,ASSYRFGYGYT
TRBJ2-7,TRBV4-1,ASSQARSSYEQY
TRBJ2-3,TRBV27,ASSPGTASTDTQY
TRBJ2-2,TRBV9,ASSVGQITGELF